What follows are 14 T cell receptor beta chains derived from one specimen sequenced in a study of blood T cells in healthy people across ages. It was with a sample-barcoded 5' primer and a J-beta primer mix that a second PCR of roughly 7 to 11 cycles was run. TCRdb fed the 5' RACE reads into MiXCR, producing one record per CDR3 protein. The sample shows 980,000 or so distinct CDR3 sequences, around 49% of them seen only once. The sample was blood. These receptors all stem from a man younger than 45 in good health.

The chain carries TRBV9 and TRBJ2-7; 8 nucleotides agree with TRBD1. This CDR3 region has 14 residues. V was pared by 2 bases and J by 5 bases, with 6 bases of the junction left unmatched. Per germline, CDR1 SGDLS and CDR2 YYNGEE. In nucleotides, the CDR3 is TGTGCCAGCAGCGTGGGGACAGGCCAGAACGAGCAGTACTTC. Encoded protein: CASSVGTGQNEQYF.

The chain recombines TRBV9 with TRBJ2-3, with 12 positions matching TRBD2. The CDR3 has 18 residues. CDR1 and CDR2 (germline): SGDLS, YYNGEE. Trimming removed 9 bases from V and 0 bases from J; junction bases left unmatched: 14. The CDR3 here is CATKYGASGGASTDTQYF. The DNA for the CDR3 is TGTGCCACGAAGTACGGGGCTAGCGGGGGGGCTAGCACAGATACGCAGTATTTT.

This chain uses TRBV4-1 with TRBJ1-5, with TRBD1 identical over 7 bases. The germline CDR1 and CDR2 sequences are MGHRA and YSYEKL. J lost 5 bases, V lost 1 base, and 11 bases had no gene match. The CDR3 extends over 17 amino acids. CDR3 protein: CASSQGPLSGGDQPQHF. DNA for the CDR3: TGCGCCAGCAGCCAAGGTCCATTATCAGGGGGAGATCAGCCCCAGCATTTT.

Of note for this clonotype: An end of the junction differs from the germline gene, which may be a read error. The chain combines TRBV7-2 with TRBJ2-1, with 7 positions matching TRBD1. CDR3 length: 19 amino acids. The germline gives CDR1 SGHTA, CDR2 FQGNSA. The CDR3 here is CASSLIWTGNVGSYNEQFF. DNA for the CDR3: TGTGCCAGCAGCTTAATCTGGACAGGAAATGTAGGATCCTATAATGAGCAGTTCTTC.

The J gene is TRBJ1-4, the V gene TRBV30; maybe TRBD1 (6 bases). This CDR3 comprises 15 residues. Germline-derived CDR1 and CDR2 are GTSNPN and SVGIG (reference sequence). Between the trimmed V and J ends, which lost 0 bases and 6 bases, there was a span of 14 bases. Here the CDR3 reads CAWSVAGGRHEKLFF. As DNA, the CDR3 is TGTGCCTGGAGTGTTGCCGGGGGGCGACATGAAAAACTGTTTTTT.

V gene TRBV3-1 combines with J gene TRBJ2-1, with 11 bases identical to TRBD2. From germline, CDR1 is LGHDT and CDR2 YNNKEL (reference sequence). Trimming cost V 9 bases and J 5 bases; bases outside gene matches: 12. The CDR3 extends over 16 amino acids. The CDR3 DNA is TGTGCCAGTAACGACGCGGGACTAGCGGACCACAATGAGCAGTTCTTC. This gives the protein CASNDAGLADHNEQFF.

This clonotype was found a few times. The V and J genes are TRBV20-1 and TRBJ2-7; maybe TRBD2 (5 bases). CDR1 is DFQATT, CDR2 SNEGSKA, per germline (reference sequence). The length of the CDR3 is 14 residues. V was cut by 1 base and J by 2 bases, with 12 bases left in between. The CDR3, as DNA: TGCAGTGCTAGAGGGAGCGGTGGGGCCTACGAGCAGTACTTC. Translation gives CSARGSGGAYEQYF.

The table lists this clonotype with a few counts. The rearrangement joins TRBV28 to TRBJ2-7, with TRBD1 identical over 9 bases. The CDR3 has 15 amino acids. Germline V gene lookup returns CDR1 MDHEN and CDR2 SYDVKM. V shed 6 bases and J 1 base; nucleotides not matched to a gene: 7. The CDR3 region has the DNA TGTGCCAGCAGGGGGAGGACAGGGGTTTCCTACGAGCAGTACTTC. This sequence encodes CASRGRTGVSYEQYF.

The genes are TRBV11-2 and TRBJ1-4; a possible D gene is TRBD1 (6 bases). Germline V gene lookup returns CDR1 SGHAT and CDR2 FQNNGV. V was trimmed by 3 bases and J by 5 bases, leaving 13 bases between them. The CDR3 has 15 amino acids. CDR3 sequence: CASSFQLQGNEKLFF. The CDR3 DNA reads as TGTGCCAGCAGCTTCCAACTACAGGGAAATGAAAAACTGTTTTTT.

This clonotype was seen only a few times. In DNA form, the CDR3 reads TGTGCCAGCAGCTCCTTCGGGACTACGCAGTATTTT. As protein: CASSSFGTTQYF. The V and J genes are TRBV7-3 and TRBJ2-3; D may correspond to TRBD1 or TRBD2 (5 bases each). With 4 bases removed from V and 8 bases from J, the gap between germline ends came to 10 bases. CDR3 size: 12 residues. Germline loops: CDR1 SGHTA, CDR2 FQGTGA.

The V call is TRBV12-3 or TRBV12-4, the J call TRBJ1-2, with D possibly matching TRBD1 (6 bases). Trimming cost V 3 bases and J 6 bases, with 8 bases left between them. CDR3 size: 12 residues. The CDR3 bases are TGTGCCAGCAGTTTGGGGGCCCATGGCTACACCTTC. Encoded protein: CASSLGAHGYTF.

V usage is TRBV12-3 or TRBV12-4 and J usage is TRBJ2-3; 8 bases fit TRBD1. Trimming removed 5 bases from V and 1 base from J; junction bases left unmatched: 8. The CDR3 sequence is 16 residues long. The DNA of the CDR3 is TGTGCCAGCAGTATTCGACAGGGGTTGGGCACAGATACGCAGTATTTT. Protein: CASSIRQGLGTDTQYF.

This clonotype has just a few counts. The V call is TRBV10-3, the J call TRBJ2-1; 11 bases line up with TRBD1. The V segment lost 2 bases and the J segment 7 bases; nucleotides outside the gene matches: 7. Germline V gives CDR1 ENHRY, CDR2 SYGVKD. The CDR3 has 16 amino acids. The DNA for the CDR3 is TGTGCCATCAGTGAGCCGGACAGGGGGCAGACAAATGAGCAGTTCTTC. It is translated as CAISEPDRGQTNEQFF.

This clonotype was picked up a small number of times. The chain uses TRBV20-1 and TRBJ2-1; TRBD1 might be the D (5 bases). The CDR3 totals 14 residues. V was trimmed by 4 bases and J by 0 bases, leaving 10 bases between them. Germline V gene sequence: CDR1 DFQATT, CDR2 SNEGSKA (reference sequence). The CDR3 region has the DNA TGCAGTGCTACCCAGGGAAGCTCCTACAATGAGCAGTTCTTC. Its translation: CSATQGSSYNEQFF.